These 20 T cell receptor beta chains came from one sample sequenced in a study of blood T cell repertoires in COVID-19. Assay: immunoSEQ multiplex PCR; the TCRdb copy retains only in-frame clones and omits some. The table includes around 30,000 clones, more than 75% detected once. The sample comprised peripheral blood. These receptors came from a human donor in a cohort sampled during active COVID-19. The donor label of this sample is uncertain.

This chain connects TRBV27 to TRBJ2-1, with D unclear. V was pared by 6 bases and J by 3 bases, with 12 bases between. Germline V gene data show CDR1 as MNHEY and CDR2 as SMNVEV (reference sequence). The CDR3 spans 14 residues. The CDR3 is CASSWRDFYNEQFF. The CDR3 nucleotides are TGTGCCAGCAGCTGGCGAGACTTCTACAATGAGCAGTTCTTC.

This chain links TRBV5-1 with TRBJ2-3, with 9 bases fitting TRBD2. Per germline, CDR1 SGHRS and CDR2 YFSETQ. With V trimmed by 0 bases and J by 3 bases, 2 bases remained unmatched. The CDR3 runs 15 residues. CDR3 loop: CASSLASGNTDTQYF. The CDR3 DNA follows: TGCGCCAGCAGCTTGGCTAGCGGGAATACAGATACGCAGTATTTT.

The chain uses TRBV5-1 and TRBJ2-2; TRBD2 matches at 11 bases. This CDR3 is 16 amino acids long. The trim removed 4 bases at V and 5 bases at J, leaving 7 bases unmatched. The V gene's germline CDR1 is SGHRS and CDR2 YFSETQ. CDR3 DNA: TGCGCCAGCAGCAAGGAGGGGACTAGCGGAACCGGGGAGCTGTTTTTT. Its translation is CASSKEGTSGTGELFF. Full variable domain (remainder filled in from reference TRBV5-1 and TRBJ2-2): KAGVTQTPRYLIKTRGQQVTLSCSPISGHRSVSWYQQTPGQGLQFLFEYFSETQRNKGNFPGRFSGRQFSNSRSEMNVSTLELGDSALYLCASSKEGTSGTGELFFGEGSRLTVL.

V is TRBV28 and J is TRBJ2-3; 9 nucleotides line up with TRBD1. CDR3 size: 19 residues. The J segment lost 0 bases and the V segment lost 5 bases, leaving 15 bases of the junction unmatched. The germline gives CDR1 MDHEN, CDR2 SYDVKM. The CDR3 DNA reads as TGTGCCAGCAGTCCAACCTGGACAGGGGCATTCGGGAGCACAGATACGCAGTATTTT. Its protein product is CASSPTWTGAFGSTDTQYF.

DNA of the CDR3: TGTGCCAGCGGCTACAGGGAGGGCTCTGAAAAACTGTTTTTT. It yields the protein CASGYREGSEKLFF. This rearrangement joins TRBV27 to TRBJ1-4, with TRBD1 as a possible D gene (6 bases). Germline CDR1 reads MNHEY; CDR2 reads SMNVEV (reference sequence). The CDR3 has 14 residues. V shed 8 bases and J shed 7 bases, with 17 bases lying between them.

The chain joins TRBV9 to TRBJ2-1, with 8 positions matching TRBD2. Germline V gene sequence: CDR1 SGDLS, CDR2 YYNGEE. With V trimmed by 0 bases and J by 4 bases, 6 bases remained unmatched. This CDR3 has 16 residues. The CDR3 nucleotides are TGTGCCAGCAGCGTAGGAGCGGGAGCGGGATACAATGAGCAGTTCTTC. Translating gives CASSVGAGAGYNEQFF.

The chain recombines TRBV6-6 with TRBJ1-2; perhaps TRBD1 as D (6 bases). Trimming took off 6 bases at V and 8 bases at J, with 16 bases between the two ends. The CDR3 spans 13 residues. Per germline, CDR1 MNHNY and CDR2 SVGAGI (reference sequence). The CDR3 here is CASSPGQGRGYTF. CDR3 bases: TGTGCCAGCAGCCCCGGCCAGGGGCGAGGCTACACCTTC.

The chain links TRBV25-1 to TRBJ1-4; no clear D. This CDR3 spans 11 amino acids. Trimming removed 2 bases from V and 11 bases from J, with 6 bases in between. Germline loops: CDR1 MGHDK, CDR2 SYGVNS. The CDR3 DNA follows: TGTGCCAGCAGTGAAGGAGGGAAACTGTTTTTT. Translation gives CASSEGGKLFF.

The gene calls are TRBV4-1 and TRBJ1-3, with TRBD1 identical over 8 bases. The CDR3 totals 16 residues. Unmatched junction bases numbered 5, after V lost 0 bases and J lost 4 bases. Germline loops: CDR1 MGHRA, CDR2 YSYEKL. The CDR3 nucleotides read TGCGCCAGCAGCCAAGAAAGGACAGGGAGAGGAAACACCATATATTTT. It translates to CASSQERTGRGNTIYF.

This chain uses TRBV5-6 with TRBJ1-5; 10 positions match TRBD1. The V gene end was trimmed by 4 bases and the J gene end by 6 bases; junction bases not matched to a gene: 7. The CDR3 covers 15 residues. The germline gives CDR1 SGHDT, CDR2 YYEEEE. The CDR3 bases are TGTGCCAGCAGCCGTCAGGGACAGGGGTTTCAGCCCCAGCATTTT. Translation: CASSRQGQGFQPQHF.

This clone was counted once. The chain carries TRBV6-5 and TRBJ2-5, with 10 nucleotides matching TRBD1. The junction had 4 bases not matched to a gene; V was cut back by 4 bases and J by 5 bases. This CDR3 is built from 14 residues. Germline assignment: CDR1 MNHEY and CDR2 SVGAGI. The CDR3 loop reads CASSWDRGTETQYF. The CDR3 DNA reads as TGTGCCAGCAGTTGGGACAGGGGCACGGAGACCCAGTACTTC.

The chain links TRBV7-3 to TRBJ2-3; tentative D call: TRBD2 (5 bases). Trimming took 4 bases from V and 5 from J, leaving 13 bases between them. This CDR3 is built from 14 residues. Germline V lookup: CDR1 SGHTA, CDR2 FQGTGA. The CDR3 region has the DNA TGTGCCAGCAGCTCCCCCGGGAATGGAGATACGCAGTATTTT. Translating it yields CASSSPGNGDTQYF.

The gene calls are TRBV5-1 and TRBJ2-7; TRBD2 agrees at 10 bases. This CDR3 has 15 amino acids. V was pared by 2 bases and J by 0 bases, with 2 bases of the junction left unmatched. Germline values: CDR1 SGHRS, CDR2 YFSETQ. In nucleotides, the CDR3 is TGCGCCAGCAGCTTTTCTAGCGGGGGCTCCTACGAGCAGTACTTC. Encoded protein: CASSFSSGGSYEQYF.

The chain combines TRBV30 with TRBJ2-5; TRBD2 matches at 8 bases. The germline CDR1 and CDR2 sequences are GTSNPN and SVGIG (reference sequence). V trimming: 1 base; J trimming: 5 bases; junction bases outside the gene matches: 9. This CDR3 spans 15 amino acids. As DNA, the CDR3 is TGTGCCTGGAGTGATACGGGAGGGACGGGGGAGACCCAGTACTTC. Amino acids: CAWSDTGGTGETQYF.

The J gene is TRBJ1-2, the V gene TRBV6-5, with 11 nucleotides matching TRBD1. Germline trimming cut 5 bases from V and 1 base from J; bases unmatched to any gene: 3. Germline CDR1 MNHEY, CDR2 SVGAGI. The CDR3 extends over 15 amino acids. CDR3 sequence reads: CASSRTGGGNYGYTF. CDR3 bases: TGTGCCAGCAGTCGGACAGGGGGCGGTAACTATGGCTACACCTTC.

This sequence joins TRBV6-1 and TRBJ2-5; D gene unclear. Trimming removed 3 bases at V and 5 bases at J, with 10 bases between. CDR3 size: 13 residues. The germline CDR1 and CDR2 sequences are MNHNS and SASEGT. The CDR3 sequence is CASSDSPSETQYF. CDR3 coding DNA: TGTGCCAGCAGTGATTCTCCTTCGGAGACCCAGTACTTC.

The CDR3 loop is CASSPGTGGNEQYF. The CDR3 coding sequence is TGCGCCAGCAGCCCGGGGACAGGGGGGAACGAGCAGTACTTC. The chain links TRBV5-1 to TRBJ2-7; the match to TRBD1 covers 11 bases. The length of the CDR3 is 14 residues. Trimming at V came to 4 bases and at J to 5 bases, leaving 5 bases not matched to a gene. Germline V gene sequence: CDR1 SGHRS, CDR2 YFSETQ.

The chain employs TRBV28 and TRBJ1-2, with TRBD1 matching 7 bases. Germline CDR1 is MDHEN and CDR2 is SYDVKM. With V trimmed by 5 bases and J by 4 bases, 16 bases remained unmatched. This CDR3 contains 17 residues. The CDR3 nucleotides are TGTGCCAGCAGTCGGCCGGGACAGCTTTTAGGCCTCTATGGCTACACCTTC. Translated, it gives CASSRPGQLLGLYGYTF.

The chain is built from TRBV6-8 and TRBJ2-1; TRBD1 is a possible D gene (5 bases). Trimming removed 0 bases at V and 12 bases at J, with 12 bases between. Germline V gene lookup returns CDR1 MNHGY and CDR2 SAAAGT. The CDR3 spans 13 residues. The CDR3 here is CASSYSKGPVQFF. CDR3 sequence (DNA): TGTGCCAGCAGTTACTCGAAGGGGCCAGTGCAGTTCTTC.

This clone has only one observation. The gene calls are TRBV9 and TRBJ1-5; 7 bases are shared with TRBD1. V shed 3 bases, J shed 0 bases, and the junction held 6 bases outside the gene matches. Germline V lookup: CDR1 SGDLS, CDR2 YYNGEE. The CDR3 is 16 amino acids. The CDR3 DNA follows: TGTGCCAGCAGCGCTGGGGGACAGACTAGCAATCAGCCCCAGCATTTT. Protein product: CASSAGGQTSNQPQHF.